The entry below describes one T cell receptor beta chain. Its specific antigen is unknown. Per-nucleotide qualities are absent, and no much larger clonotype sits a single base away. Libraries were prepared through 5' RACE. Sequencing used an Illumina HiSeq 2500. A second PCR of roughly 6 to 11 cycles was run with a J-beta primer mix and a sample-barcoded 5' primer. A template-switch 5' adaptor carrying 12 random nucleotides introduced a unique molecular identifier onto each TCR beta cDNA molecule. Each sample yielded at least 3 million CDR3-containing paired-end reads. The Mint cDNA synthesis kit, primed by a TRBC-specific oligonucleotide, was used to synthesize first-strand cDNA from all RNA. Following uracil-DNA glycosylase treatment, all cDNA underwent a first 18-cycle PCR with the universal primers M1SS and BC2_uni_R. In the authors' own workflow: For normalization, 1 million high-quality reads were randomly selected from each sample, with every read carrying a distinct molecular identifier. Reads sharing molecular identifiers were discarded rather than binned into consensus sequences. CDR3 identification, clonotype clustering and error correction used MiTCR with a Q25 quality threshold and the strictest error-elimination algorithm. A nonparametric unseen species model with Euler transformation was used to estimate lower-bound total TCR beta diversity. The public reads were run again by TCRdb, first through fastp at Q25 and then through MiXCR, and only productive beta chains were kept. Rows with one shared CDR3 protein collapse into an entry with the most common genes and DNA. These V and J calls are TCRdb output, not the study's own analysis. In all, the sample holds roughly 930,000 distinct CDR3 sequences, and about 48% of those were seen once. Roughly 13% of the sample lies in the top ten.

Donors were a few dozen systemically healthy Caucasian individuals from Russia aged roughly 6 to 100 years. Around 10 milliliters of peripheral blood were drawn from each donor into EDTA-treated Vacutainer tubes. Ficoll-Paque density-gradient centrifugation was used to isolate PBMCs, with at least 6 million per sample. Trizol reagent was used to extract total RNA from the PBMCs, yielding at least 6 micrograms per sample. The percentages of naive CD45RAhigh/CD27high T cells were determined by flow cytometry on a PBMC aliquot from every donor. Here V drops 2 bases and J drops 5 bases, and the junction holds 5 bases not matched to any gene. From the germline V gene, CDR1 is SGDLS and CDR2 is YYNGEE. There are 14 amino acids in the CDR3, from cysteine to phenylalanine inclusive. Only the CDR3 DNA is retained, 42 bases long and in frame from the first base. This specimen comes from a study of blood T cells in healthy people across ages (dated by TCRdb to between 2014 and 2016). About the full investigation: Template switching captured roughly one uniquely barcoded TCR beta cDNA molecule per two T cells in model experiments. The study measured age-related changes in TCR beta repertoire diversity using deep sequencing normalized with unique cDNA molecular identifiers. The donors were split into four age groups: young (average about 16 years), middle-aged (39), aged (roughly 68) and long-lived (over 80). Donors of different ages were randomly distributed across sequencing lanes to avoid experimental bias. Using the same blood draw, the study looked at two additional independent replicas of 1 million unique cDNA reads for two donors, one aged 18 to 30 and the other aged 80 or older. General conclusions and limits of the study: Because profiling used bulk unsorted PBMCs, naive and antigen-experienced compartments could not be compared conclusively. Total diversity estimates from one million sequenced T cells were considered lower bounds and underestimates. The percentage of naive T cells measured by flow cytometry correlated strongly with observed TCR beta diversity. Donor CMV infection status was unknown, potentially confounding age-related changes in expanded clonotypes. Observed TCR beta diversity per million T cells fell roughly linearly with age, and a significant reduction was already apparent by age about 38. Compared with the aged group, the long-lived group had more naive CD4+ T cells, fewer expanded clones and increased TCR diversity, suggesting age selection.

The origin of this receptor is a man aged 25 to 45 in good health. The sequenced material came from blood. This chain joins TRBV9 to TRBJ2-7, and TRBD1 aligns with 9 junction nucleotides. The DNA sequence reads TGTGCCAGCAGCGTGGGACAGGGTATGGACGAGCAGTACTTC. Translated, it gives CASSVGQGMDEQYF.